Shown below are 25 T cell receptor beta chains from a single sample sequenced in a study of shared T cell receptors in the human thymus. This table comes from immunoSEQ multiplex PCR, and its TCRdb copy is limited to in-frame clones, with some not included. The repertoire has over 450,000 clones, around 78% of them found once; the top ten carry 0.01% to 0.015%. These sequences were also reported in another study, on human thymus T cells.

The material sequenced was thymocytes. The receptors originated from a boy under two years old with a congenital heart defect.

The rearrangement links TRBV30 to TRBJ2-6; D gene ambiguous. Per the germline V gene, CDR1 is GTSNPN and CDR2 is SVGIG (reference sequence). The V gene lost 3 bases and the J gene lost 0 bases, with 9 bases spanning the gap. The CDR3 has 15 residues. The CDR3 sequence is CAWSPRYSGANVLTF. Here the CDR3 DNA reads TGTGCCTGGAGCCCGAGGTACTCTGGGGCCAACGTCCTGACTTTC.

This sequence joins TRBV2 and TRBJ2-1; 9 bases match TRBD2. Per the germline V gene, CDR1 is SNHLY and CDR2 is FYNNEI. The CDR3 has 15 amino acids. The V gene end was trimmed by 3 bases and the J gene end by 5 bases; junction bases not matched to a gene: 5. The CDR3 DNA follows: TGTGCCAGCAGTGATGGGACTAGCTTTGACAATGAGCAGTTCTTC. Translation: CASSDGTSFDNEQFF.

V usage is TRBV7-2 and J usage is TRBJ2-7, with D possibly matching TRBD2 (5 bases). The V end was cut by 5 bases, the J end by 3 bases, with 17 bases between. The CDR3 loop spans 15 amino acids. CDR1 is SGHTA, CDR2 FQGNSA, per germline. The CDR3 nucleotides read TGTGCCAGCAGCCTAGAGCGTGTCGGGGTCTACGAGCAGTACTTC. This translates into CASSLERVGVYEQYF. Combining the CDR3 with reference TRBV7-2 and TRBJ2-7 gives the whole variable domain GAGVSQSPSNKVTEKGKDVELRCDPISGHTALYWYRQSLGQGLEFLIYFQGNSAPDKSGLPSDRFSAERTGGSVSTLTIQRTQQEDSAVYLCASSLERVGVYEQYFGPGTRLTVT.

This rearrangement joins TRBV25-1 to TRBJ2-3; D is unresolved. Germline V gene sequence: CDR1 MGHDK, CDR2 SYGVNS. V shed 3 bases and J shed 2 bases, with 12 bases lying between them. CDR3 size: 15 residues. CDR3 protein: CASSEPGQYTDTQYF. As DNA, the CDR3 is TGTGCCAGCAGTGAGCCGGGTCAGTACACAGATACGCAGTATTTT.

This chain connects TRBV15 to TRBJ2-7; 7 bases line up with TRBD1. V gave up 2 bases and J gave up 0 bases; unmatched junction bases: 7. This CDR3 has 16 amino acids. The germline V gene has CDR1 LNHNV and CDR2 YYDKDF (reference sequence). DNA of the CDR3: TGTGCCACCAGCAGATCCGCCGGGACAGTCTCCTACGAGCAGTACTTC. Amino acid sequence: CATSRSAGTVSYEQYF.

The CDR3 protein is CASSGASGSLLVNEQFF. CDR3 coding DNA: TGTGCCAGCAGTGGGGCTAGCGGGAGTTTACTAGTCAATGAGCAGTTCTTC. The V call is TRBV2, the J call TRBJ2-1; 10 nucleotides match TRBD2. J was trimmed by 6 bases and V by 4 bases; bases with no gene match: 12. The germline V gene has CDR1 SNHLY and CDR2 FYNNEI. The CDR3 consists of 17 residues.

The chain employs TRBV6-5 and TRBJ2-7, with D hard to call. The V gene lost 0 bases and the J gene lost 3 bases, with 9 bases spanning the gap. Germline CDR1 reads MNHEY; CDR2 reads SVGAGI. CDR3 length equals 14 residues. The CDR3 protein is CASSYSGNFYEQYF. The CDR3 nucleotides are TGTGCCAGCAGTTACTCGGGCAATTTCTACGAGCAGTACTTC.

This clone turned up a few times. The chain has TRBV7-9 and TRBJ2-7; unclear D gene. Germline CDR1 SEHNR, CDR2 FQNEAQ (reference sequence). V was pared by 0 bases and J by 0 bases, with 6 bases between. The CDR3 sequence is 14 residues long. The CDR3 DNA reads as TGTGCCAGCAGCTTAGCGGCAGTCTCCTACGAGCAGTACTTC. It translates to CASSLAAVSYEQYF.

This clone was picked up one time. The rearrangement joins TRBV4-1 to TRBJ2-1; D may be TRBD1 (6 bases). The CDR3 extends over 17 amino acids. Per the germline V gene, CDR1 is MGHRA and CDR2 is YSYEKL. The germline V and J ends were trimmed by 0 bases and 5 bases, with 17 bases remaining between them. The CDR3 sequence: CASSQEARDRRNNEQFF. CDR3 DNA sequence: TGCGCCAGCAGCCAAGAAGCCCGCGACAGGAGAAACAATGAGCAGTTCTTC.

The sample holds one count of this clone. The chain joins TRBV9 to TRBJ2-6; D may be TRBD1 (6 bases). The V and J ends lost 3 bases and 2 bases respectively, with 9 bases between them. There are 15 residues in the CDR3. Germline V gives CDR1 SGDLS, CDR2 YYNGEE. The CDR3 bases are TGTGCCAGCAGCGCCCACAGGGCTGGGGCCAACGTCCTGACTTTC. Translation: CASSAHRAGANVLTF. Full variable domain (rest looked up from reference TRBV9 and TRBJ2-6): DSGVTQTPKHLITATGQRVTLRCSPRSGDLSVYWYQQSLDQGLQFLIQYYNGEERAKGNILERFSAQQFPDLHSELNLSSLELGDSALYFCASSAHRAGANVLTFGAGSRLTVL.

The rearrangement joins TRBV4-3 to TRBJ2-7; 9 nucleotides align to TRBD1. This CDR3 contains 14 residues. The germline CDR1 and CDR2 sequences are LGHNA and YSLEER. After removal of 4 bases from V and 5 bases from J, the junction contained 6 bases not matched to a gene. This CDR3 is CASSPTGGRDEQYF. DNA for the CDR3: TGCGCCAGCAGCCCGACAGGGGGACGCGACGAGCAGTACTTC.

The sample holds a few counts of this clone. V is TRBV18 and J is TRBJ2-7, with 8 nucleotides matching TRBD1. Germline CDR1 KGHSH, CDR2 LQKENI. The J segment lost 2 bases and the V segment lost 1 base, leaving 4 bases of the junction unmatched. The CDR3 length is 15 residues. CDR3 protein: CASSPLDRVPYEQYF. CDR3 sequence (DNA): TGTGCCAGCTCACCACTGGACAGGGTCCCCTACGAGCAGTACTTC. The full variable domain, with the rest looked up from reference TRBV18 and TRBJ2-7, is NAGVMQNPRHLVRRRGQEARLRCSPMKGHSHVYWYRQLPEEGLKFMVYLQKENIIDESGMPKERFSAEFPKEGPSILRIQQVVRGDSAAYFCASSPLDRVPYEQYFGPGTRLTVT.

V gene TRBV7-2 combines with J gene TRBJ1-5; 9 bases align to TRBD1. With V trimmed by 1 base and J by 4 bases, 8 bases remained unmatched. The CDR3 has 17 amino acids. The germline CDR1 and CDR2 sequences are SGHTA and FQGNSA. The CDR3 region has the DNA TGTGCCAGCAGCTTAGAGTCTATTGGGACAGGGAATCAGCCCCAGCATTTT. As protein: CASSLESIGTGNQPQHF.

In nucleotides, the CDR3 is TGTGCCAGCAGCCCACGGACTAGCGGGGGAGGGGGCACCTACGAGCAGTACTTC. This translates into CASSPRTSGGGGTYEQYF. This chain uses TRBV13 with TRBJ2-7; TRBD2 matches 13 bases. The CDR3 sequence is 18 residues long. V was clipped by 5 bases and J by 2 bases; unmatched bases: 12. Germline V gene lookup returns CDR1 PRHDT and CDR2 FYEKMQ (reference sequence).

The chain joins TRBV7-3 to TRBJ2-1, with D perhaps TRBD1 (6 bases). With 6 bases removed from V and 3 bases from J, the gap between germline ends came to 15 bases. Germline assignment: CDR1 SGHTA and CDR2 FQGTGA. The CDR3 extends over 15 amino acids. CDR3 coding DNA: TGTGCCAGCAGTCGAGGACAGCAAATCTACAATGAGCAGTTCTTC. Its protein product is CASSRGQQIYNEQFF. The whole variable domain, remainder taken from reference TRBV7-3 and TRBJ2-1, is GAGVSQTPSNKVTEKGKYVELRCDPISGHTALYWYRQSLGQGPEFLIYFQGTGAADDSGLPNDRFFAVRPEGSVSTLKIQRTERGDSAVYLCASSRGQQIYNEQFFGPGTRLTVL.

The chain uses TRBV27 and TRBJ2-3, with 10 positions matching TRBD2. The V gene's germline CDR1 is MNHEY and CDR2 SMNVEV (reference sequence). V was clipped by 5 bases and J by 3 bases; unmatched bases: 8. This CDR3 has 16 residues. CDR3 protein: CASSPIAGGWTDTQYF. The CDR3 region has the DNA TGTGCCAGCAGTCCCATAGCGGGAGGATGGACAGATACGCAGTATTTT.

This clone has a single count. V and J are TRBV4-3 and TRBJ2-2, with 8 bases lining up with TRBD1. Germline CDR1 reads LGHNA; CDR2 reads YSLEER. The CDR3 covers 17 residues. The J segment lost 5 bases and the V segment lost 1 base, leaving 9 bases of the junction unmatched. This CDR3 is CASSQAPGTGFTGELFF. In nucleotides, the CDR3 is TGCGCCAGCAGCCAAGCCCCTGGGACAGGCTTTACCGGGGAGCTGTTTTTT.

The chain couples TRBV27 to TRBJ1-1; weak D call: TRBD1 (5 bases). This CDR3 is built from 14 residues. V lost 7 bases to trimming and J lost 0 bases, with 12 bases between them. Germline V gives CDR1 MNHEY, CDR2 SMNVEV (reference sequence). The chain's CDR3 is CASTPTGMNTEAFF. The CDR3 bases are TGTGCCAGCACTCCCACAGGCATGAACACTGAAGCTTTCTTT.

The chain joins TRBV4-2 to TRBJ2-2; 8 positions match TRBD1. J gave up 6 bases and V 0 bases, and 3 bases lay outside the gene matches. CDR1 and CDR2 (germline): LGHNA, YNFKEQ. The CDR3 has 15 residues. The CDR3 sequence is CASSQERRGPGELFF. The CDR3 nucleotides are TGTGCCAGCAGCCAAGAGCGCAGGGGGCCCGGGGAGCTGTTTTTT.

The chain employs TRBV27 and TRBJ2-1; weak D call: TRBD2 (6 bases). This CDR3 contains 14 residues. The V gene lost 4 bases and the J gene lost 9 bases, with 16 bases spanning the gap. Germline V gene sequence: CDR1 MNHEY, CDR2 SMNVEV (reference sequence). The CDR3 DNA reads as TGTGCCAGCAGTTCCAACCGAGCGGGCGTTGAGCAGTTCTTC. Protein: CASSSNRAGVEQFF.

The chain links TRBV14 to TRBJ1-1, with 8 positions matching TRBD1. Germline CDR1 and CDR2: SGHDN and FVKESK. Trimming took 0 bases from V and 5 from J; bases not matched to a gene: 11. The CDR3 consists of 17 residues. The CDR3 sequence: CASSQDKVPQGGTEAFF. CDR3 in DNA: TGTGCCAGCAGCCAAGATAAGGTACCACAGGGGGGAACTGAAGCTTTCTTT. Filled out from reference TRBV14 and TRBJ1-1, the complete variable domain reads EAGVTQFPSHSVIEKGQTVTLRCDPISGHDNLYWYRRVMGKEIKFLLHFVKESKQDESGMPNNRFLAERTGGTYSTLKVQPAELEDSGVYFCASSQDKVPQGGTEAFFGQGTRLTVV.

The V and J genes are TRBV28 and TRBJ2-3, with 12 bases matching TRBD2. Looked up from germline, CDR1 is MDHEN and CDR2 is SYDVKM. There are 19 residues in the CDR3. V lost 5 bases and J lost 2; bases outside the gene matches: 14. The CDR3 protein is CASSIPGLAGPEATDTQYF. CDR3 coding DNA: TGTGCCAGCAGTATCCCGGGACTAGCGGGCCCTGAGGCCACAGATACGCAGTATTTT.

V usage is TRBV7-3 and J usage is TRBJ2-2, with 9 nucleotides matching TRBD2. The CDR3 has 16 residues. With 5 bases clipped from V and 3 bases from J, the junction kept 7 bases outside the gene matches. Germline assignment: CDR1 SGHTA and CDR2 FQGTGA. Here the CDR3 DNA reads TGTGCCAGCAGCCTGTGGACTAGCGCGGACACCGGGGAGCTGTTTTTT. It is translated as CASSLWTSADTGELFF.

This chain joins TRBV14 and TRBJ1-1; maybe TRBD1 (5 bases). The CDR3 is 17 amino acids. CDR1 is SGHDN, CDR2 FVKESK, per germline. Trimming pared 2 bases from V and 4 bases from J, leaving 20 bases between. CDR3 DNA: TGTGCCAGCAGCCAACGCCGGGACCCCCGGGGGGGCACTGAAGCTTTCTTT. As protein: CASSQRRDPRGGTEAFF.

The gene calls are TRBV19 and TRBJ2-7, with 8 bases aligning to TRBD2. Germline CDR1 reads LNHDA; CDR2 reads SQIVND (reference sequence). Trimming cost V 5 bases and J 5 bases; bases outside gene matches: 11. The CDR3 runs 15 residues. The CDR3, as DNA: TGTGCCAGTAGTCCAACCCCGGATAGCGGGAACGAGCAGTACTTC. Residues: CASSPTPDSGNEQYF. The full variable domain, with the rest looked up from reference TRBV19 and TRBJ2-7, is DGGITQSPKYLFRKEGQNVTLSCEQNLNHDAMYWYRQDPGQGLRLIYYSQIVNDFQKGDIAEGYSVSREKKESFPLTVTSAQKNPTAFYLCASSPTPDSGNEQYFGPGTRLTVT.